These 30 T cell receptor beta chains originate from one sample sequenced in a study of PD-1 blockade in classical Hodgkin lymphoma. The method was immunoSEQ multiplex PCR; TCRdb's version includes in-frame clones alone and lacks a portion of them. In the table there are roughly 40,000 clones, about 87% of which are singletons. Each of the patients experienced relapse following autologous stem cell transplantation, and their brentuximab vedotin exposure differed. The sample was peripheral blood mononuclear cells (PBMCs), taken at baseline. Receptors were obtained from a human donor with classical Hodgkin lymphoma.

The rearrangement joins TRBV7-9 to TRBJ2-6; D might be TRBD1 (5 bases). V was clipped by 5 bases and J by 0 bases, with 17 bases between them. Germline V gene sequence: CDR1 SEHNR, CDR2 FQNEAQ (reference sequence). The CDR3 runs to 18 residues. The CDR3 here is CASSPTTGAHSGANVLTF. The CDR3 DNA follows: TGTGCCAGCAGCCCTACAACAGGCGCCCACTCTGGGGCCAACGTCCTGACTTTC.

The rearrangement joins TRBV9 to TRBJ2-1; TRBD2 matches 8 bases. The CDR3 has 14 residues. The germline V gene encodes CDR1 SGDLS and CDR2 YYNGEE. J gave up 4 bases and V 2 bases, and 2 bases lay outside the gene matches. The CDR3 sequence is CASSVRGGYNEQFF. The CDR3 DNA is TGTGCCAGCAGCGTGCGCGGGGGGTACAATGAGCAGTTCTTC.

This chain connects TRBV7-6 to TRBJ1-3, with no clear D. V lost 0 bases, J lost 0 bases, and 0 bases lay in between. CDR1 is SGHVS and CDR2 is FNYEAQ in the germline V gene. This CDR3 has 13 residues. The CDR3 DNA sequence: TGTGCCAGCAGCTTAGCCTCTGGAAACACCATATATTTT. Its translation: CASSLASGNTIYF.

In nucleotides, the CDR3 is TGTGCCAGCAGCGGAGAAGGACAGACTCTTCGGGAGCAGTACTTC. Its translation: CASSGEGQTLREQYF. The chain joins TRBV21-1 to TRBJ2-7; TRBD1, the table's D call, was not compared with the DNA. TRBV21-1 is a pseudogene. The CDR3 runs 15 residues.

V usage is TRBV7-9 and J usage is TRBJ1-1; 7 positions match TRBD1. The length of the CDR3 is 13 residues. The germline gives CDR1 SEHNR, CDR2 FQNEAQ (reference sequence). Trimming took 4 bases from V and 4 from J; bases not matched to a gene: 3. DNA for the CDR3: TGTGCCAGCAGCTCCTCAGGGGGCACTGAAGCTTTCTTT. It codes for CASSSSGGTEAFF.

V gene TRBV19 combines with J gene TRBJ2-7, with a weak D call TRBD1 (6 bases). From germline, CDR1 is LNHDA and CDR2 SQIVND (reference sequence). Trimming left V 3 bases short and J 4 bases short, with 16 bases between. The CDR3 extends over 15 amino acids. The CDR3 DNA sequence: TGTGCCAGTAGTATTGGGGGCCTTTGGGCTTACGAGCAGTACTTC. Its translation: CASSIGGLWAYEQYF.

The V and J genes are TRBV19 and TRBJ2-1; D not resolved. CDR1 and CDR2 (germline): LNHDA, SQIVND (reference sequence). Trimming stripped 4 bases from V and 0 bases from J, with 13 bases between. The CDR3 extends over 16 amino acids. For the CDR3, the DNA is TGTGCCAGTAGTAACGAGAGAGGACCCTCCTACAATGAGCAGTTCTTC. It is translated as CASSNERGPSYNEQFF.

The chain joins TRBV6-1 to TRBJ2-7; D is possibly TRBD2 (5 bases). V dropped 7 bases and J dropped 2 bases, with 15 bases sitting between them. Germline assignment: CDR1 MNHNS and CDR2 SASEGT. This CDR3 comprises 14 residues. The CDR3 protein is CASKSYEGTYEQYF. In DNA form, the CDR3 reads TGTGCCAGCAAATCGTATGAGGGAACCTACGAGCAGTACTTC.

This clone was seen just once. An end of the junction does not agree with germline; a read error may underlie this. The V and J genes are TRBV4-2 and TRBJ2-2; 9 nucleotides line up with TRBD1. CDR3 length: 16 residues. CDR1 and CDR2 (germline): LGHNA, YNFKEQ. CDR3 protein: CASSQRDRVITGELLF. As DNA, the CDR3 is TGTGCCAGCAGCCAACGGGACAGGGTAATCACCGGGGAGCTGCTTTTT.

The CDR3 loop is CASSARQGYTEAFF. Written as DNA, the CDR3 is TGTGCCAGCAGCGCCCGACAGGGCTACACTGAAGCTTTCTTT. The V call is TRBV7-2, the J call TRBJ1-1; 7 positions match TRBD1. The CDR3 spans 14 residues. CDR1 is SGHTA, CDR2 FQGNSA, per germline. Trimming took 5 bases from V and 3 from J; bases not matched to a gene: 6.

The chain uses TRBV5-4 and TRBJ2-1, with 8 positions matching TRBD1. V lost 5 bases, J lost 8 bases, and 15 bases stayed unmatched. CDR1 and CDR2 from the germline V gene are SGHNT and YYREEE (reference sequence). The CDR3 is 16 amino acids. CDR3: CASSSRTGMTWHEQFF. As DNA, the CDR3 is TGTGCCAGCAGTTCCAGGACAGGGATGACTTGGCATGAGCAGTTCTTC.

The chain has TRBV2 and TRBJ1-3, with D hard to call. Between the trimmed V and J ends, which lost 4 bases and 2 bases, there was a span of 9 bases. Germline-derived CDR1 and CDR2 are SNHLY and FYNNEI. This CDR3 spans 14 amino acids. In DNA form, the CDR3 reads TGTGCCAGCAGTGGGGAATGGGCTGGAAACACCATATATTTT. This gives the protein CASSGEWAGNTIYF. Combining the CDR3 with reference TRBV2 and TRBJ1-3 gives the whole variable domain EPEVTQTPSHQVTQMGQEVILRCVPISNHLYFYWYRQILGQKVEFLVSFYNNEISEKSEIFDDQFSVERPDGSNFTLKIRSTKLEDSAMYFCASSGEWAGNTIYFGEGSWLTVV.

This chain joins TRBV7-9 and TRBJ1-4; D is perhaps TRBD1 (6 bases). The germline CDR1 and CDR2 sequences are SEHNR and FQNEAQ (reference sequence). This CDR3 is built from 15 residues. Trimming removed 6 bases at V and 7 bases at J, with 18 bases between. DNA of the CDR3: TGTGCCAGCAGTACTGCAGGGGTTGGGGGTGAAAAACTGTTTTTT. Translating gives CASSTAGVGGEKLFF.

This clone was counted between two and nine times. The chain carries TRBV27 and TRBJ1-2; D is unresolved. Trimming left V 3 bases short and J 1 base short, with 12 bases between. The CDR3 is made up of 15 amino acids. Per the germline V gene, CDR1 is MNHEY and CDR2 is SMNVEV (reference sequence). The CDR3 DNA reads TGTGCCAGCAGTTTCCGGGGTCCCGGTAACTATGGCTACACCTTC. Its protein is CASSFRGPGNYGYTF.

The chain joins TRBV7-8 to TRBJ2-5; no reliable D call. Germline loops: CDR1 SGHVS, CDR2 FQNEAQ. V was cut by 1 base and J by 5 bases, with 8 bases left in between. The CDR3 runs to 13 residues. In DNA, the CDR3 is TGTGCCAGCAGCTTAGATTTTCGGGAGACCCAGTACTTC. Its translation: CASSLDFRETQYF.

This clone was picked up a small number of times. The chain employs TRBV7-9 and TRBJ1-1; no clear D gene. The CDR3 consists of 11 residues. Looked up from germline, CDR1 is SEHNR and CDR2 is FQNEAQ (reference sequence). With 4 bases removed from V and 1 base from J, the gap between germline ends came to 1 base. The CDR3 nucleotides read TGTGCCAGCAGCTCGAACACTGAAGCTTTCTTT. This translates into CASSSNTEAFF.

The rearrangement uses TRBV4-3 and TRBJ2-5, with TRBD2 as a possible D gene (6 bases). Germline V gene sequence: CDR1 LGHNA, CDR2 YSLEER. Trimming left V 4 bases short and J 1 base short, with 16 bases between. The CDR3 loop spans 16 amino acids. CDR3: CASSPGRGWGQETQYF. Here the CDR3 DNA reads TGCGCCAGCAGCCCGGGGCGGGGTTGGGGCCAAGAGACCCAGTACTTC.

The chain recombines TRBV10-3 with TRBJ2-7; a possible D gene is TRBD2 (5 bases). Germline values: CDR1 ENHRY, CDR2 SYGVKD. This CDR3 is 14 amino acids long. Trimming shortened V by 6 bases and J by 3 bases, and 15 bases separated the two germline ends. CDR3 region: CAISDPLGDYEQYF. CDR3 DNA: TGTGCCATCAGCGACCCCTTGGGAGACTACGAGCAGTACTTC.

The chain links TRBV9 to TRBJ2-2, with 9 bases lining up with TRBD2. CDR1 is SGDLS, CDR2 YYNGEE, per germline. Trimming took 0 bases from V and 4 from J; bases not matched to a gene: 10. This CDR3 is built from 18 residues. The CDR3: CASSVGGSGGAATGELFF. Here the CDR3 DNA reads TGTGCCAGCAGCGTAGGGGGTAGCGGGGGCGCCGCCACCGGGGAGCTGTTTTTT.

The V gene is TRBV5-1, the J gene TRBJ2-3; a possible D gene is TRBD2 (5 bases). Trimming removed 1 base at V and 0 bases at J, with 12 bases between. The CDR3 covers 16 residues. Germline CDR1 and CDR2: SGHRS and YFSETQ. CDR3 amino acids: CASSLLATPSTDTQYF. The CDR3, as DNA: TGCGCCAGCAGCTTGTTAGCGACCCCTAGCACAGATACGCAGTATTTT. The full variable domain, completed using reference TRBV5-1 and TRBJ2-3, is KAGVTQTPRYLIKTRGQQVTLSCSPISGHRSVSWYQQTPGQGLQFLFEYFSETQRNKGNFPGRFSGRQFSNSRSEMNVSTLELGDSALYLCASSLLATPSTDTQYFGPGTRLTVL.

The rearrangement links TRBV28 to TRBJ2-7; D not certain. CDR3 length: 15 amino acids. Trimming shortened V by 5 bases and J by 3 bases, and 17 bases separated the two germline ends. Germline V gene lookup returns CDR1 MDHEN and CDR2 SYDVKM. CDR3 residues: CASSVLTVFVYEQYF. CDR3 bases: TGTGCCAGCAGTGTTCTTACGGTATTCGTCTACGAGCAGTACTTC.

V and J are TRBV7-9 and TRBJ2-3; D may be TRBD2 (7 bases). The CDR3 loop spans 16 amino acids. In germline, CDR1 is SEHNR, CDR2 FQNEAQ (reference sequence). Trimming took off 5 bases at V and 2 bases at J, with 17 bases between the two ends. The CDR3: CASSPYGGRHTDTQYF. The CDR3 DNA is TGTGCCAGCAGCCCGTACGGGGGGCGACACACAGATACGCAGTATTTT.

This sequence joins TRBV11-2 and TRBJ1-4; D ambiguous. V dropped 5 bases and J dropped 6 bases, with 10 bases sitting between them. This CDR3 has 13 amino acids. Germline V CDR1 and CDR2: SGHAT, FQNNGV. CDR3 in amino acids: CASSLELDEKLFF. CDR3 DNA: TGTGCCAGCAGCCTTGAACTGGATGAAAAACTGTTTTTT.

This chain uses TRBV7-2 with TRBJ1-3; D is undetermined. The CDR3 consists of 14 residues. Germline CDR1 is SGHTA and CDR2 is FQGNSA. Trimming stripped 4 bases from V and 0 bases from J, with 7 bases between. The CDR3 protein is CASSSTSSGNTIYF. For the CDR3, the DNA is TGTGCCAGCAGCTCCACAAGCTCTGGAAACACCATATATTTT.

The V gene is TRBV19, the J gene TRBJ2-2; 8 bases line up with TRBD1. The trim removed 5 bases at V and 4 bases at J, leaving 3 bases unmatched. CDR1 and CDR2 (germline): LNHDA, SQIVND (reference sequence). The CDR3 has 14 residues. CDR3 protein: CASSAGGSTGELFF. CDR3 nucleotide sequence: TGTGCCAGTAGTGCAGGGGGCAGCACCGGGGAGCTGTTTTTT.

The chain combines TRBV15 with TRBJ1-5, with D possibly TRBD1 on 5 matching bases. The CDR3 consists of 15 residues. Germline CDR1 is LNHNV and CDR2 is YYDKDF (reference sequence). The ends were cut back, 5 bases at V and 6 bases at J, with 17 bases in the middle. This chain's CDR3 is CATSGEYRSVQPQHF. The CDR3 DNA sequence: TGTGCCACCAGCGGGGAGTACAGGTCGGTTCAGCCCCAGCATTTT.

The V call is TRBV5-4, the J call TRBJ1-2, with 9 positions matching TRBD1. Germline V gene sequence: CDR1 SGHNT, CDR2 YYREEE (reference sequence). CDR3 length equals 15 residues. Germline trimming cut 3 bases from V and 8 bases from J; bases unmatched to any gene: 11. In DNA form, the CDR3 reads TGTGCCAGCAGCTCGGGACAGGGCTTCTTTGAAGGCTACACCTTC. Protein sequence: CASSSGQGFFEGYTF.

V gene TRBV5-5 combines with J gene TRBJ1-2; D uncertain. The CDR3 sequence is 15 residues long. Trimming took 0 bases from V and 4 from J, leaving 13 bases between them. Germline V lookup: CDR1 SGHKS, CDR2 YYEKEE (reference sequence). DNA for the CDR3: TGTGCCAGCAGCTTGGCCCCGTCCTCCCTCTATGGCTACACCTTC. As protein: CASSLAPSSLYGYTF.

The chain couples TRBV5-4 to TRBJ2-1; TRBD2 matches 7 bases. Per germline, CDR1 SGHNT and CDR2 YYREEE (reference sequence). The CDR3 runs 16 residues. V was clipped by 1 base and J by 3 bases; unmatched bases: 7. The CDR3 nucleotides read TGTGCCAGCAGCTTGAATCTAGCGGCAAGCTACAATGAGCAGTTCTTC. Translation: CASSLNLAASYNEQFF.

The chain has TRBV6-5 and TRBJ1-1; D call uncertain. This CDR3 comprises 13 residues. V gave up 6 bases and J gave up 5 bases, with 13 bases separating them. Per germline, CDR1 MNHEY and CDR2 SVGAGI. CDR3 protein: CASSQTRGTEAFF. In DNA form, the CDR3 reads TGTGCCAGCAGCCAGACTCGAGGTACTGAAGCTTTCTTT.